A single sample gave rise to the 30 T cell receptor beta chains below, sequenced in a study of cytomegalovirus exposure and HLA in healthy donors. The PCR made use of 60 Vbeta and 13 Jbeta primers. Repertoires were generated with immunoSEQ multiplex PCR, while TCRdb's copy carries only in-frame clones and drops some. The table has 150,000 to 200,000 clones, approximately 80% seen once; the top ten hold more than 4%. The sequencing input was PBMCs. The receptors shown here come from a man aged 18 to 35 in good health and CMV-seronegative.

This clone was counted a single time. CDR3 nucleotides: TGTGCCAGTAGTATCCGGTTGTACAGTAACTATGGCTACACCTTC. It yields the protein CASSIRLYSNYGYTF. This chain links TRBV19 with TRBJ1-2, with D hard to call. The CDR3 sequence is 15 residues long. V lost 3 bases and J lost 1, with 12 bases in between. Germline V CDR1 and CDR2: LNHDA, SQIVND (reference sequence).

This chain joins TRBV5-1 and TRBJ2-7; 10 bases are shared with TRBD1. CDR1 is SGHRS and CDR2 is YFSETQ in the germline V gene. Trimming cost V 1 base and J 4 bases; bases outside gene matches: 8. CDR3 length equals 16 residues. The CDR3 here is CASSLNEGQGLYEQYF. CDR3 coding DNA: TGCGCCAGCAGCTTGAACGAGGGACAGGGGCTATACGAGCAGTACTTC.

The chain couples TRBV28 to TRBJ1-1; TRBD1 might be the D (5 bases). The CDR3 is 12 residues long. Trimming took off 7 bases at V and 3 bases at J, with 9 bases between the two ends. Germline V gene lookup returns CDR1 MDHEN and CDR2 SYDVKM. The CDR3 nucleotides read TGTGCCAGCACCGACAGTGACACTGAAGCTTTCTTT. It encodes CASTDSDTEAFF.

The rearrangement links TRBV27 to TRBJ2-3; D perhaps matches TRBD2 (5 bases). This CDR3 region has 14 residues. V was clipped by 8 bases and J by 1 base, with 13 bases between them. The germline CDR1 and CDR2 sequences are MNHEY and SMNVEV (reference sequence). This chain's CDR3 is CASSFFGGTDTQYF. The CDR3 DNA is TGTGCCAGCTCTTTTTTCGGGGGCACAGATACGCAGTATTTT.

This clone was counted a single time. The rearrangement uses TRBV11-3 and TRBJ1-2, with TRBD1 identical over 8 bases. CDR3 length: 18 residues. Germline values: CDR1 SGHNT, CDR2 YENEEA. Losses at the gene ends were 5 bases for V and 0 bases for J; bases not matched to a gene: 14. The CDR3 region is CASSTSWGGQETNYGYTF. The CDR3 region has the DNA TGTGCCAGCAGCACGAGTTGGGGGGGACAGGAGACTAACTATGGCTACACCTTC.

The DNA for the CDR3 is TGCGCCAGCAGCCAAGCAGGGGCGAACACCGGGGAGCTGTTTTTT. Protein sequence: CASSQAGANTGELFF. The chain has TRBV4-3 and TRBJ2-2, with a tentative D call TRBD1 (6 bases). This CDR3 region has 15 residues. V dropped 1 base and J dropped 0 bases, with 6 bases sitting between them. Germline assignment: CDR1 LGHNA and CDR2 YSLEER.

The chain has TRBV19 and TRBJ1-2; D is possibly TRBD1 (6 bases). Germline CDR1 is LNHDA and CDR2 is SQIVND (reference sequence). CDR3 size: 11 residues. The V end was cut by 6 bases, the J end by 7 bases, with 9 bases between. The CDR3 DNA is TGTGCCAGTAGCTGGGGGCCTGGCTACACCTTC. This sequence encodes CASSWGPGYTF. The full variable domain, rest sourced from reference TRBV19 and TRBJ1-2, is DGGITQSPKYLFRKEGQNVTLSCEQNLNHDAMYWYRQDPGQGLRLIYYSQIVNDFQKGDIAEGYSVSREKKESFPLTVTSAQKNPTAFYLCASSWGPGYTFGSGTRLTVV.

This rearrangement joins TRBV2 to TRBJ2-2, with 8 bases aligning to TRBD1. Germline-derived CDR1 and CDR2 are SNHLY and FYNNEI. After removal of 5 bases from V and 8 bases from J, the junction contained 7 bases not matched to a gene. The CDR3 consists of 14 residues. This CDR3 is CASSLYRGTGELFF. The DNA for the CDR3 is TGTGCCAGCAGTCTTTACAGGGGGACGGGGGAGCTGTTTTTT.

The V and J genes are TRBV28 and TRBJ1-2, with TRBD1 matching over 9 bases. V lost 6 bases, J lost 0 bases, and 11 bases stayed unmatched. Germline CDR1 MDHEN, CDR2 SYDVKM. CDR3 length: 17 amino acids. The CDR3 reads CASSEAQGADSNYGYTF. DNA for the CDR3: TGTGCCAGCAGCGAAGCACAGGGGGCGGATTCTAACTATGGCTACACCTTC.

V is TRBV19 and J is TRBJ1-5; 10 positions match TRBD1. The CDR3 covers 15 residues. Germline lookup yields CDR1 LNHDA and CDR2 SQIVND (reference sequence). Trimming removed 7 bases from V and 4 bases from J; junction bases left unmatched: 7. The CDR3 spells CASTLTGGANQPQHF. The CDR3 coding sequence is TGTGCCAGTACCTTGACAGGGGGCGCGAATCAGCCCCAGCATTTT.

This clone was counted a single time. CDR3 residues: CASTLSPGSHYGYTF. DNA of the CDR3: TGTGCCAGCACTCTCAGCCCGGGAAGCCACTATGGCTACACCTTC. The gene calls are TRBV28 and TRBJ1-2; D unresolved. V was trimmed by 7 bases and J by 3 bases, leaving 18 bases between them. CDR1 MDHEN and CDR2 SYDVKM come from the germline V gene. The CDR3 runs to 15 residues.

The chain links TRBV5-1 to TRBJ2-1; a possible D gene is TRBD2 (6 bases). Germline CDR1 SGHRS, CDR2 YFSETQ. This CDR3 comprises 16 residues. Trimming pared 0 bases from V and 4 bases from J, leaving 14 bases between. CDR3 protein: CASSLEGTRGYNEQFF. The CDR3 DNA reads TGCGCCAGCAGCTTGGAGGGCACTCGGGGGTACAATGAGCAGTTCTTC.

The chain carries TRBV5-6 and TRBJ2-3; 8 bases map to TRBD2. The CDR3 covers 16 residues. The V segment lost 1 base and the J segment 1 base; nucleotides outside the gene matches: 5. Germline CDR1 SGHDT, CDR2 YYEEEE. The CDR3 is CASSLTAGVGTDTQYF. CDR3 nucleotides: TGTGCCAGCAGCTTGACAGCGGGAGTCGGCACAGATACGCAGTATTTT.

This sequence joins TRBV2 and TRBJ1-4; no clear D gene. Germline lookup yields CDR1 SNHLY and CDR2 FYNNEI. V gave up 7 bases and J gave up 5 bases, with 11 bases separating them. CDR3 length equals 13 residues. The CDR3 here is CASTGRGNEKLFF. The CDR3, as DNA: TGTGCCAGCACCGGGAGAGGGAATGAAAAACTGTTTTTT.

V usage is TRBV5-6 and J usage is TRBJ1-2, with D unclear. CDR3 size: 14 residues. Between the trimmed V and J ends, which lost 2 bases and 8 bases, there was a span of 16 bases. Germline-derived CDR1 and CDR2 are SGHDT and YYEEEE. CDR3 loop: CASSFPQAIGGYTF. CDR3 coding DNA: TGTGCCAGCAGCTTCCCCCAGGCCATTGGGGGCTACACCTTC.

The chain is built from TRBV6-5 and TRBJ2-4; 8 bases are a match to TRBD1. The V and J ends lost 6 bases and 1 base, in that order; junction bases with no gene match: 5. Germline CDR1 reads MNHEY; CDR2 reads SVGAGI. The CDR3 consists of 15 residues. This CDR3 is CASSGQGVAKNIQYF. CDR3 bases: TGTGCCAGCAGCGGACAGGGCGTCGCCAAAAACATTCAGTACTTC.

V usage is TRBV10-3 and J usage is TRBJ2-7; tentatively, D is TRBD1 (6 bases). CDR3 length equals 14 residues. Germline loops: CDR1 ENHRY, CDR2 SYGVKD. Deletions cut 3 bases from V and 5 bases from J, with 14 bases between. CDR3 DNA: TGTGCCATCAGTGAAGTCGGACAGTCCGACGAGCAGTACTTC. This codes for CAISEVGQSDEQYF.

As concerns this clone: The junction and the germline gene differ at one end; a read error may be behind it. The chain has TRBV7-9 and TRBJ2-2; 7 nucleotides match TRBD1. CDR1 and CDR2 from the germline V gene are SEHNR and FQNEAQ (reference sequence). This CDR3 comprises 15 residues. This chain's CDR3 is CSSSSDRLLAGELFF. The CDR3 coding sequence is TGTTCCAGCAGCTCGGACAGGTTACTAGCCGGGGAGCTGTTTTTT.

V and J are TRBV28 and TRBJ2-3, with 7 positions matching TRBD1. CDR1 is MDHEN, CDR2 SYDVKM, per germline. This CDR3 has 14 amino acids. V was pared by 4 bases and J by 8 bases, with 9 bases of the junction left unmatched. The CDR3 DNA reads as TGTGCCAGCAGTTCCGGGACAGATTCCGGTACGCAGTATTTT. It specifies CASSSGTDSGTQYF. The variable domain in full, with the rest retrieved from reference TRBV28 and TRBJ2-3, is DVKVTQSSRYLVKRTGEKVFLECVQDMDHENMFWYRQDPGLGLRLIYFSYDVKMKEKGDIPEGYSVSREKKERFSLILESASTNQTSMYLCASSSGTDSGTQYFGPGTRLTVL.

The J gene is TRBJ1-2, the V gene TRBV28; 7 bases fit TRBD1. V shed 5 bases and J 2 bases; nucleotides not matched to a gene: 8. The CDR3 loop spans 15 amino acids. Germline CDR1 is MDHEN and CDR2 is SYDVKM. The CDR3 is CASSPRQGRNYGYTF. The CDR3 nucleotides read TGTGCCAGCAGTCCCCGACAGGGCCGAAACTATGGCTACACCTTC.

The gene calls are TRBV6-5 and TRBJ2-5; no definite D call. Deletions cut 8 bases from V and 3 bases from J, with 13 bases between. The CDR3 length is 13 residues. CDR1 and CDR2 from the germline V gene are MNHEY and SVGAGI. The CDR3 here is CASGPQPKETQYF. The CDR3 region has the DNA TGTGCCAGCGGGCCGCAGCCGAAAGAGACCCAGTACTTC.

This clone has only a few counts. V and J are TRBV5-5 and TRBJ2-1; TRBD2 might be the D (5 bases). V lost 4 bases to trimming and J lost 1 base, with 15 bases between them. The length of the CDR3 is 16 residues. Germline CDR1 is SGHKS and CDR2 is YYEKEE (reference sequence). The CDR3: CASSEEVDLSYNEQFF. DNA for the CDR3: TGTGCCAGCAGCGAGGAGGTCGACCTATCCTACAATGAGCAGTTCTTC.

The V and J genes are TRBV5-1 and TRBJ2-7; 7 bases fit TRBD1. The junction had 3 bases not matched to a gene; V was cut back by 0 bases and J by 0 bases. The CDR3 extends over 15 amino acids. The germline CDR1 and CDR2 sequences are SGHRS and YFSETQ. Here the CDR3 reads CASSLGQGLSYEQYF. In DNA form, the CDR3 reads TGCGCCAGCAGCTTGGGACAGGGCCTCTCCTACGAGCAGTACTTC.

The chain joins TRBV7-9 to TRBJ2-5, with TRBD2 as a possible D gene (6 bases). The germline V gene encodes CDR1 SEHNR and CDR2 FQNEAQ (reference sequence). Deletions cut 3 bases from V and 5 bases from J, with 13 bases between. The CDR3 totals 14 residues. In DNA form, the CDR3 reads TGTGCCAGCAGCTTGTCGGGAGTTCGGGAGACCCAGTACTTC. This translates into CASSLSGVRETQYF. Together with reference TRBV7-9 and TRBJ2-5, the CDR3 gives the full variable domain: DTGVSQNPRHKITKRGQNVTFRCDPISEHNRLYWYRQTLGQGPEFLTYFQNEAQLEKSRLLSDRFSAERPKGSFSTLEIQRTEQGDSAMYLCASSLSGVRETQYFGPGTRLLVL.

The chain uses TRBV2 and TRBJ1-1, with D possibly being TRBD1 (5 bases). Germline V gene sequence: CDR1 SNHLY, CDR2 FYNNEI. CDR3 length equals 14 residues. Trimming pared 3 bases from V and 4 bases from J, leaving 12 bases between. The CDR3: CASSEYGGGTEAFF. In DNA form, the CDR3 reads TGTGCCAGCAGTGAGTATGGGGGGGGCACTGAAGCTTTCTTT.

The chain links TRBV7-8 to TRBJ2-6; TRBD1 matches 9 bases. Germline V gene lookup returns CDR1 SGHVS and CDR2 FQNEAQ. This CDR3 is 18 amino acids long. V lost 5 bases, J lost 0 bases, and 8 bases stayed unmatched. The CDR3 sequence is CASSHGQGRGSGANVLTF. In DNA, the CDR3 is TGTGCCAGCAGCCACGGACAGGGGAGAGGCTCTGGGGCCAACGTCCTGACTTTC.

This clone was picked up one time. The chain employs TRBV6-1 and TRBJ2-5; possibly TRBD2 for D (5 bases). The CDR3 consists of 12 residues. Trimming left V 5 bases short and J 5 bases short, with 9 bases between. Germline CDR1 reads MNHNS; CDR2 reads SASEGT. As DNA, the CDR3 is TGTGCCAGCAGTCGATCGGGGGAGACCCAGTACTTC. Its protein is CASSRSGETQYF.

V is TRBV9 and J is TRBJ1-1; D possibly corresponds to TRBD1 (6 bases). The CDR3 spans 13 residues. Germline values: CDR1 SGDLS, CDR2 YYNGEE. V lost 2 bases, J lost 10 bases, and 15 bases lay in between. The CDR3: CASSVKGQGSAFF. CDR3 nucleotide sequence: TGTGCCAGCAGCGTTAAGGGGCAGGGGTCAGCTTTCTTT.

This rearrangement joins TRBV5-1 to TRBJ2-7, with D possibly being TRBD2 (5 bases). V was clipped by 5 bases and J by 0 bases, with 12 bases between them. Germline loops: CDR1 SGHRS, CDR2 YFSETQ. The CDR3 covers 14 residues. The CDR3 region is CASSYLGSSYEQYF. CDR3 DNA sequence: TGCGCCAGCAGTTATTTGGGGAGCTCCTACGAGCAGTACTTC.

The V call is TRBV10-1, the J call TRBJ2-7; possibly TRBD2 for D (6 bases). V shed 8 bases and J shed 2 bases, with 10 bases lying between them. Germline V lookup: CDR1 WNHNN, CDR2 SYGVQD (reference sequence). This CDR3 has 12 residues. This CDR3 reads CASGGPTYEQYF. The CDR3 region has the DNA TGCGCCAGCGGAGGGCCGACCTACGAGCAGTACTTC.